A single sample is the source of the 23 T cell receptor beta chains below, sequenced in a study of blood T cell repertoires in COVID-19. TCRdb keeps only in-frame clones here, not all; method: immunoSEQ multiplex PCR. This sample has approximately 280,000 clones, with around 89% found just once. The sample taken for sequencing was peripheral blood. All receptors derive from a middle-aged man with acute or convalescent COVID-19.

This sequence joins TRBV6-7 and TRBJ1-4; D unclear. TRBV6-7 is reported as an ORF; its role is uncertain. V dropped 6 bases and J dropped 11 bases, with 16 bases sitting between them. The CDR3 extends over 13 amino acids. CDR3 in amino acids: CASSEPSSGKLFF. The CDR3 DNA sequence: TGTGCCAGCAGCGAACCCTCTAGTGGGAAACTGTTTTTT.

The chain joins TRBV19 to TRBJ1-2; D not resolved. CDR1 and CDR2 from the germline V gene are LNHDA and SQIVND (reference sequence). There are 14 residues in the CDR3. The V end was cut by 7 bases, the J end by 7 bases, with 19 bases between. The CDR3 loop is CASKEETTAGGYTF. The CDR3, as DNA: TGTGCCAGTAAGGAGGAAACCACGGCGGGTGGCTACACCTTC. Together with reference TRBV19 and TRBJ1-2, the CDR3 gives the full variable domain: DGGITQSPKYLFRKEGQNVTLSCEQNLNHDAMYWYRQDPGQGLRLIYYSQIVNDFQKGDIAEGYSVSREKKESFPLTVTSAQKNPTAFYLCASKEETTAGGYTFGSGTRLTVV.

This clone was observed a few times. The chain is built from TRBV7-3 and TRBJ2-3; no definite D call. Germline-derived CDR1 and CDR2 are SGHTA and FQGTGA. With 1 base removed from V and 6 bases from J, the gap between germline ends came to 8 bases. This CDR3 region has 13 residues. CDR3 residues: CASSLSLEDTQYF. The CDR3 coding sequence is TGTGCCAGCAGCTTAAGTCTGGAGGATACGCAGTATTTT.

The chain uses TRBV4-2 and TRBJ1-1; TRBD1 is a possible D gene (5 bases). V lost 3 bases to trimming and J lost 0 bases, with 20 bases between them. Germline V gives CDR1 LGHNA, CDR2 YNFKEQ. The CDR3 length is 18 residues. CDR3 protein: CASSQSYNPGLMNTEAFF. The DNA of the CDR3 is TGTGCCAGCAGCCAGTCCTATAATCCGGGACTGATGAACACTGAAGCTTTCTTT.

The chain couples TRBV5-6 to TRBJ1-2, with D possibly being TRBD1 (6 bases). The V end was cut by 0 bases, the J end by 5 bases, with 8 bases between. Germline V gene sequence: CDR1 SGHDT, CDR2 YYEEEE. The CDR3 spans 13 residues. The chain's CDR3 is CASSLVGQYGYTF. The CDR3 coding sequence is TGTGCCAGCAGCTTGGTGGGACAATATGGCTACACCTTC.

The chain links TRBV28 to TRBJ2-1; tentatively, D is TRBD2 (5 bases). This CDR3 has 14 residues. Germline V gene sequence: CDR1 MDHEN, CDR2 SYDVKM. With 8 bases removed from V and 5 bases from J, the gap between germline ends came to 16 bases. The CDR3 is CASSLGRGHNEQFF. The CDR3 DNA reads TGTGCCAGCTCCCTCGGACGGGGTCACAATGAGCAGTTCTTC.

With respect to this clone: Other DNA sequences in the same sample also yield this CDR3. The CDR3 loop reads CASSLAGASGNTIYF. CDR3 nucleotides: TGCGCCAGCAGCTTGGCAGGGGCTTCGGGAAACACCATATATTTT. The V call is TRBV5-1, the J call TRBJ1-3, with D maybe TRBD1 (6 bases). Trimming took off 0 bases at V and 4 bases at J, with 11 bases between the two ends. The germline CDR1 and CDR2 sequences are SGHRS and YFSETQ. This CDR3 is built from 15 residues.

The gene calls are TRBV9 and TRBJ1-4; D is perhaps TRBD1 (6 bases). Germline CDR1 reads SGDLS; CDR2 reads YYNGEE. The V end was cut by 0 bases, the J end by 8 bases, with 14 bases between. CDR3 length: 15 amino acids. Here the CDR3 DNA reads TGTGCCAGCAGCGTAGGCGCGGGGGGGCGAGAAAAACTGTTTTTT. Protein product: CASSVGAGGREKLFF.

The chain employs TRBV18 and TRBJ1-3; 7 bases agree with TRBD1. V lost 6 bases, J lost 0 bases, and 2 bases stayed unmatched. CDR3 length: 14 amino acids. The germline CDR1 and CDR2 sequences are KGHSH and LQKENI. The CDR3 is CASSGDSSGNTIYF. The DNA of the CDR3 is TGTGCCAGCTCCGGGGACAGCTCTGGAAACACCATATATTTT.

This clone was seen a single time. The CDR3 region has the DNA TGTGCCATCAGTGCTAACAGGGAAATCGACACCTTC. As protein: CAISANREIDTF. The rearrangement uses TRBV10-3 and TRBJ1-2; tentative D call: TRBD1 (6 bases). CDR1 and CDR2 from the germline V gene are ENHRY and SYGVKD. The CDR3 is made up of 12 amino acids. V lost 4 bases and J lost 12, with 15 bases in between.

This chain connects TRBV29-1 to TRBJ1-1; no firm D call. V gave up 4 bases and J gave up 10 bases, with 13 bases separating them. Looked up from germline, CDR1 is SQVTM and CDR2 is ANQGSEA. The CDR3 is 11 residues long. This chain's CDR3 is CSVVGLRGAFF. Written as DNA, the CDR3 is TGCAGCGTTGTTGGGCTTCGGGGAGCTTTCTTT.

The CDR3 sequence is CASSRGTATNSPLHF. CDR3 nucleotides: TGCGCCAGCAGCCGAGGGACAGCTACGAATTCACCCCTCCACTTT. This chain connects TRBV5-1 to TRBJ1-6, with 7 bases fitting TRBD1. Germline CDR1 SGHRS, CDR2 YFSETQ. The CDR3 spans 15 residues. V lost 4 bases, J lost 7 bases, and 8 bases stayed unmatched.

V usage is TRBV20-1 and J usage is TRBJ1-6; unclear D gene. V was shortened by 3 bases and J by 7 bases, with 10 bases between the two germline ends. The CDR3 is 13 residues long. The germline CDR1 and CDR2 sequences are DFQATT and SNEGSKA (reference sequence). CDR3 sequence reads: CSASRDSNSPLHF. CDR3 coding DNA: TGCAGTGCTAGTCGGGATTCCAATTCACCCCTCCACTTT.

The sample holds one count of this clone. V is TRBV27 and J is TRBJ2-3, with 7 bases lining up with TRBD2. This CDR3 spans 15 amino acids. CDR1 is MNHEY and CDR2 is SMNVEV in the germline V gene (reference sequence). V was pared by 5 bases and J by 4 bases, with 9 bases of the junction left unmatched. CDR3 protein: CASSTWTRMPDTQYF. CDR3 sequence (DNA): TGTGCCAGCAGTACCTGGACTAGGATGCCAGATACGCAGTATTTT.

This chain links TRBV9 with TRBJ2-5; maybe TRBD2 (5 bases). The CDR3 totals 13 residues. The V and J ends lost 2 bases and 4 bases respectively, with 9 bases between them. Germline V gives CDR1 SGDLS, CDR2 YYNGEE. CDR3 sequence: CASSVAGGETQYF. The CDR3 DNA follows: TGTGCCAGCAGCGTGGCGGGTGGAGAGACCCAGTACTTC.

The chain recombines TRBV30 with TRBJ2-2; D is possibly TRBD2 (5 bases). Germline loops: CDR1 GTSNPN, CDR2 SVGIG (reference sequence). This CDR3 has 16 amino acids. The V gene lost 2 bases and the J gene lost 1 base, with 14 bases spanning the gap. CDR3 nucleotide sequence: TGTGCCTGGAGTACTGCTGGAGAGGGGAACACCGGGGAGCTGTTTTTT. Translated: CAWSTAGEGNTGELFF.

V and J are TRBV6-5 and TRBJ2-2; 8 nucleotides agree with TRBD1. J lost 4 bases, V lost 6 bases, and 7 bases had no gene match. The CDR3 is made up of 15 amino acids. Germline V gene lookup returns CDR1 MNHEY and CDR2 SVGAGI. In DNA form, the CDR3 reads TGTGCCAGCAGAGTCCGGGACAGGTTCACCGGGGAGCTGTTTTTT. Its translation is CASRVRDRFTGELFF.

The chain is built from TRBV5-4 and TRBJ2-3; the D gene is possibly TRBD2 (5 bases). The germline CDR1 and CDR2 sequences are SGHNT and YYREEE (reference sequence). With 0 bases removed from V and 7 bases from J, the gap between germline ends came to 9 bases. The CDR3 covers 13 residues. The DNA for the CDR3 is TGTGCCAGCAGCTTGGAGCGGCGGAATACGCAGTATTTT. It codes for CASSLERRNTQYF.

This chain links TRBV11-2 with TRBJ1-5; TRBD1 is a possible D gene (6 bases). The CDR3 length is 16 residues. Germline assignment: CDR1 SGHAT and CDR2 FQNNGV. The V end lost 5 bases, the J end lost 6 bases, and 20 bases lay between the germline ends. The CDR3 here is CASSAQTGARGQPQHF. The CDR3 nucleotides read TGTGCCAGCAGCGCGCAGACAGGCGCGAGGGGTCAGCCCCAGCATTTT.

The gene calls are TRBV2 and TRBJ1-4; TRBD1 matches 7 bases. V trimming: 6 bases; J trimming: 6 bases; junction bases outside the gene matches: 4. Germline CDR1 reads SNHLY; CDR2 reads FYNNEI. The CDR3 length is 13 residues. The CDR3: CASRRGTDEKLFF. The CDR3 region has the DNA TGTGCCAGCAGGAGGGGGACAGATGAAAAACTGTTTTTT.

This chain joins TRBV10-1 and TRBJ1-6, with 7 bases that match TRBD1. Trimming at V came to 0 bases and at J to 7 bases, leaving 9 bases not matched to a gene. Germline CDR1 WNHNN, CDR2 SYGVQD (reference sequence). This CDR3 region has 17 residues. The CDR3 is CASSESSGTAWNSPLHF. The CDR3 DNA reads TGCGCCAGCAGTGAGTCGTCTGGGACAGCTTGGAATTCACCCCTCCACTTT.

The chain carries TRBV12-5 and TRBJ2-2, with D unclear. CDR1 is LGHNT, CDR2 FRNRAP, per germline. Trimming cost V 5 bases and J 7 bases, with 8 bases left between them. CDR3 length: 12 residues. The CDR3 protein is CASGQIHGELFF. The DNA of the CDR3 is TGTGCTAGTGGTCAGATTCACGGGGAGCTGTTTTTT.

CDR3 amino acids: CASSLVGLSSGNTIYF. For the CDR3, the DNA is TGTGCCAGCAGCTTGGTGGGCCTGAGCTCTGGAAACACCATATATTTT. The genes are TRBV5-8 and TRBJ1-3; D is unclear. The ends were cut back, 0 bases at V and 0 bases at J, with 10 bases in the middle. The germline gives CDR1 SGHTS, CDR2 YDEGEE. There are 16 residues in the CDR3.